This passage covers 7 T cell receptor beta chains from one sample sequenced in a study of blood T cell repertoires in COVID-19. Using immunoSEQ multiplex PCR, the repertoire was profiled, and TCRdb retains in-frame clones only, with some absent. The data hold about 360,000 clones, with around 84% observed a single time. Specimen: peripheral blood. The origin of the receptors is a human donor with acute or convalescent COVID-19. The donor label of this sample is uncertain.

V usage is TRBV7-8 and J usage is TRBJ1-5; the D is unclear. Trimming took off 1 base at V and 6 bases at J, with 10 bases between the two ends. This CDR3 is built from 14 residues. Per the germline V gene, CDR1 is SGHVS and CDR2 is FQNEAQ. CDR3 nucleotide sequence: TGTGCCAGCAGCTTAGAACAGATGAGTCAGCCCCAGCATTTT. Translated, it gives CASSLEQMSQPQHF. Using reference TRBV7-8 and TRBJ1-5 for the parts outside the CDR3, the full variable domain is GAGVSQSPRYKVAKRGQDVALRCDPISGHVSLFWYQQALGQGPEFLTYFQNEAQLDKSGLPSDRFFAERPEGSVSTLKIQRTQQEDSAVYLCASSLEQMSQPQHFGDGTRLSIL.

V gene TRBV6-5 combines with J gene TRBJ1-1, with 9 bases identical to TRBD1. The ends lost 6 bases at V and 11 bases at J; junction bases unmatched: 10. Germline-derived CDR1 and CDR2 are MNHEY and SVGAGI. This CDR3 region has 13 residues. CDR3 amino acids: CASRQGAKLTAFF. The CDR3 DNA reads TGTGCCAGCAGACAGGGGGCCAAGTTAACGGCTTTCTTT.

This clone has a single count. The genes are TRBV7-2 and TRBJ1-6; 7 bases are shared with TRBD1. Germline lookup yields CDR1 SGHTA and CDR2 FQGNSA. The CDR3 totals 16 residues. J lost 6 bases, V lost 5 bases, and 10 bases had no gene match. DNA for the CDR3: TGTGCCAGCAGCAGTGGAGGACAGGAGTTTAATTCACCCCTCCACTTT. It encodes CASSSGGQEFNSPLHF. The full variable domain, its missing parts supplied by reference TRBV7-2 and TRBJ1-6, is GAGVSQSPSNKVTEKGKDVELRCDPISGHTALYWYRQSLGQGLEFLIYFQGNSAPDKSGLPSDRFSAERTGGSVSTLTIQRTQQEDSAVYLCASSSGGQEFNSPLHFGNGTRLTVT.

The V and J genes are TRBV4-1 and TRBJ2-1; 11 bases line up with TRBD2. The V and J ends lost 8 bases and 4 bases, in that order; junction bases with no gene match: 4. Germline V gene lookup returns CDR1 MGHRA and CDR2 YSYEKL. The CDR3 is 14 residues long. CDR3 sequence (DNA): TGCGCCAGCTCCGTAGCGGGGGGGTACAATGAGCAGTTCTTC. Amino acids: CASSVAGGYNEQFF.

The chain links TRBV6-5 to TRBJ2-1; D unclear. Trimming pared 4 bases from V and 0 bases from J, leaving 13 bases between. This CDR3 has 16 amino acids. Germline CDR1 and CDR2: MNHEY and SVGAGI. Here the CDR3 reads CASSFRIFSSYNEQFF. The CDR3 DNA is TGTGCCAGCAGTTTTCGAATTTTCAGCTCCTACAATGAGCAGTTCTTC.

This CDR3 is CSSRTSGELVEFF. In DNA, the CDR3 is TGCAGCAGCAGGACTAGCGGGGAGCTGGTAGAGTTCTTC. The rearrangement joins TRBV29-1 to TRBJ2-1; the match to TRBD2 covers 12 bases. Germline V CDR1 and CDR2: SQVTM, ANQGSEA. The CDR3 length is 13 residues. With 8 bases clipped from V and 14 bases from J, the junction kept 13 bases outside the gene matches.

This clone was detected a few times. V is TRBV2 and J is TRBJ1-1, with a possible D match to TRBD1 (6 bases). CDR3 size: 14 residues. The germline CDR1 and CDR2 sequences are SNHLY and FYNNEI. V gave up 6 bases and J gave up 3 bases, with 14 bases separating them. CDR3 nucleotides: TGTGCCAGCAGGAGGGGGATCGCGGACACTGAAGCTTTCTTT. Translated, it gives CASRRGIADTEAFF.